Listed below are T cell receptor beta chains from one sample, sequenced in a study of blood T cell repertoires in COVID-19. Measured with immunoSEQ multiplex PCR; TCRdb has only the in-frame clones, and not every one. The table lists about 320,000 clones, around 90% of them singletons. The sample comprised PBMCs or T cells enriched from blood (not recorded which). The receptor set was obtained from a man in his fifties or sixties who had recovered from COVID-19. CDR3s include the opening cysteine and the closing phenylalanine or tryptophan. D genes are given only for firm matches. Part of the rows lack a size; the others show once, few, many or a class for expanded clones.

D gene: -
CDR3 length: 12
clone size: -
J gene: TRBJ1-2
V gene: TRBV19
CDR3 protein: CASTGINYGYTF
CDR3 DNA: TGTGCCAGTACAGGGATTAACTATGGCTACACCTTC

D gene: -
CDR3 length: 11
clone size: -
J gene: TRBJ1-2
V gene: TRBV29-1
CDR3 protein: CSGEGVGGYTF
CDR3 DNA: TGCAGCGGAGAGGGGGTAGGAGGCTACACCTTC

D gene: -
CDR3 length: 15
clone size: -
J gene: TRBJ2-5
V gene: TRBV21-1
CDR3 protein: CASSTRTSGGETQYF
CDR3 DNA: TGTGCCAGCAGCACAAGGACTAGCGGGGGAGAGACCCAGTACTTC

D gene: TRBD1
CDR3 length: 15
clone size: -
J gene: TRBJ1-5
V gene: TRBV6-6
CDR3 protein: CASSPGQGRVQPQHF
CDR3 DNA: TGTGCCAGCAGTCCTGGACAGGGGAGGGTTCAGCCCCAGCATTTT

D gene: TRBD2
CDR3 length: 17
clone size: few
J gene: TRBJ2-3
V gene: TRBV6-2/TRBV6-3
CDR3 protein: CASSNKSGRTHTDTQYF
CDR3 DNA: TGTGCCAGCAGTAACAAGAGCGGGAGGACTCATACAGATACGCAGTATTTT

D gene: -
CDR3 length: 12
clone size: -
J gene: TRBJ2-2
V gene: TRBV12-3/TRBV12-4
CDR3 protein: CASSPLAGELFF
CDR3 DNA: TGTGCCAGCAGCCCCCTCGCCGGGGAGCTGTTTTTT

D gene: -
CDR3 length: 14
clone size: -
J gene: TRBJ1-2
V gene: TRBV24-1
CDR3 protein: CATSDPTPRYGYTF
CDR3 DNA: TGTGCCACCAGTGACCCTACCCCCCGCTATGGCTACACCTTC

D gene: -
CDR3 length: 14
clone size: -
J gene: TRBJ1-1
V gene: TRBV3-1/TRBV3-2
CDR3 protein: CASSLGNVNTEAFF
CDR3 DNA: TGTGCCAGCAGTCTGGGCAACGTGAACACTGAAGCTTTCTTT

D gene: TRBD1
CDR3 length: 13
clone size: -
J gene: TRBJ1-2
V gene: TRBV2
CDR3 protein: CASIIGQGQSYTF
CDR3 DNA: TGTGCCAGCATCATCGGACAGGGTCAAAGCTACACCTTC

D gene: -
CDR3 length: 17
clone size: -
J gene: TRBJ2-6
V gene: TRBV7-9
CDR3 protein: CASSLEGIGSGANVLTF
CDR3 DNA: TGTGCCAGCAGCTTAGAGGGGATAGGGTCTGGGGCCAACGTCCTGACTTTC

D gene: TRBD1
CDR3 length: 17
clone size: few
J gene: TRBJ1-2
V gene: TRBV4-2
CDR3 protein: CASSPPQGQGARYGYTF
CDR3 DNA: TGTGCCAGCAGCCCCCCGCAGGGACAGGGGGCGAGGTATGGCTACACCTTC

D gene: -
CDR3 length: 14
clone size: -
J gene: TRBJ1-5
V gene: TRBV18
CDR3 protein: CASSGGASNQPQHF
CDR3 DNA: TGTGCCAGCTCAGGGGGGGCGAGCAATCAGCCCCAGCATTTT

D gene: -
CDR3 length: 18
clone size: -
J gene: TRBJ1-1
V gene: TRBV3-1/TRBV3-2
CDR3 protein: CASSSNPGGRGFGTEAFF
CDR3 DNA: TGTGCCAGCAGCTCCAACCCGGGTGGCAGGGGTTTTGGCACTGAAGCTTTCTTT

D gene: -
CDR3 length: 16
clone size: -
J gene: TRBJ2-1
V gene: TRBV15
CDR3 protein: CATSRDWDGGQDEQFF
CDR3 DNA: TGTGCCACCAGCAGAGATTGGGACGGGGGGCAGGATGAGCAGTTCTTC

D gene: -
CDR3 length: 14
clone size: -
J gene: TRBJ2-7
V gene: TRBV6-4
CDR3 protein: CASSAYHQGYEQYF
CDR3 DNA: TGTGCCAGCAGTGCATACCACCAGGGCTACGAGCAGTACTTC

D gene: -
CDR3 length: 16
clone size: -
J gene: TRBJ2-2
V gene: TRBV7-3
CDR3 protein: CASSLSPGLSTGELFF
CDR3 DNA: TGTGCCAGCAGCTTAAGCCCCGGGTTGAGCACCGGGGAGCTGTTTTTT

D gene: TRBD1
CDR3 length: 16
clone size: -
J gene: TRBJ1-6
V gene: TRBV19
CDR3 protein: CASTLGATGLNSPLHF
CDR3 DNA: TGTGCCAGTACCCTTGGGGCGACAGGGTTAAATTCACCCCTCCACTTT

D gene: -
CDR3 length: 13
clone size: -
J gene: TRBJ1-1
V gene: TRBV7-9
CDR3 protein: CASSLAWGGGAFF
CDR3 DNA: TGTGCCAGCAGCTTAGCCTGGGGCGGGGGAGCTTTCTTT

D gene: -
CDR3 length: 15
clone size: -
J gene: TRBJ2-1
V gene: TRBV7-2
CDR3 protein: CASSLRAGDYNEQFF
CDR3 DNA: TGTGCCAGCAGCTTAAGGGCCGGGGACTACAATGAGCAGTTCTTC

D gene: -
CDR3 length: 11
clone size: -
J gene: TRBJ1-2
V gene: TRBV2
CDR3 protein: CASREDYGYTF
CDR3 DNA: TGTGCCAGCAGAGAAGACTACGGCTACACCTTC

D gene: -
CDR3 length: 14
clone size: -
J gene: TRBJ2-1
V gene: TRBV7-3
CDR3 protein: CASSRRLGYNEQFF
CDR3 DNA: TGTGCCAGCAGCCGGCGCCTCGGGTACAATGAGCAGTTCTTC

D gene: TRBD2
CDR3 length: 16
clone size: -
J gene: TRBJ2-3
V gene: TRBV7-2
CDR3 protein: CASSLEGGGVADTQYF
CDR3 DNA: TGTGCCAGCAGCTTAGAAGGCGGGGGGGTAGCAGATACGCAGTATTTT

D gene: -
CDR3 length: 13
clone size: -
J gene: TRBJ1-1
V gene: TRBV19
CDR3 protein: CASSIQGNTEAFF
CDR3 DNA: TGTGCCAGTAGTATTCAGGGGAACACTGAAGCTTTCTTT

D gene: TRBD1
CDR3 length: 14
clone size: -
J gene: TRBJ2-7
V gene: TRBV7-8
CDR3 protein: CASSLSGGRNEQYF
CDR3 DNA: TGTGCCAGCAGCCTGTCAGGGGGTCGGAACGAGCAGTACTTC

D gene: TRBD1
CDR3 length: 15
clone size: -
J gene: TRBJ2-7
V gene: TRBV5-1
CDR3 protein: CASSLDRGTLYEQYF
CDR3 DNA: TGCGCCAGCAGCTTGGACAGGGGGACGCTCTACGAGCAGTACTTC

D gene: TRBD2
CDR3 length: 15
clone size: few
J gene: TRBJ2-1
V gene: TRBV24-1
CDR3 protein: CATSLPSGGPPEQFF
CDR3 DNA: TGTGCCACCAGTCTCCCTAGCGGGGGGCCCCCGGAGCAGTTCTTC

D gene: TRBD1
CDR3 length: 15
clone size: -
J gene: TRBJ1-3
V gene: TRBV4-1
CDR3 protein: CASSQTGQGRNTIYF
CDR3 DNA: TGCGCCAGCAGCCAAACGGGACAGGGAAGAAACACCATATATTTT

D gene: TRBD2
CDR3 length: 15
clone size: -
J gene: TRBJ2-2
V gene: TRBV19
CDR3 protein: CASIRSGGNTGELFF
CDR3 DNA: TGTGCCAGTATTCGTAGCGGGGGGAACACCGGGGAGCTGTTTTTT

D gene: -
CDR3 length: 13
clone size: -
J gene: TRBJ1-5
V gene: TRBV30
CDR3 protein: CAWSVSRNQPQHF
CDR3 DNA: TGTGCCTGGAGTGTATCCAGGAATCAGCCCCAGCATTTT

D gene: -
CDR3 length: 16
clone size: -
J gene: TRBJ1-5
V gene: TRBV7-9
CDR3 protein: CASSHWTGNSNQPQHF
CDR3 DNA: TGTGCCAGCAGCCATTGGACGGGGAATAGCAATCAGCCCCAGCATTTT

D gene: TRBD2
CDR3 length: 17
clone size: -
J gene: TRBJ2-1
V gene: TRBV11-2
CDR3 protein: CASSSRPRAGGSNEQFF
CDR3 DNA: TGTGCCAGCAGCTCGCGACCCAGGGCGGGAGGATCGAATGAGCAGTTCTTC

D gene: -
CDR3 length: 15
clone size: -
J gene: TRBJ2-3
V gene: TRBV4-1
CDR3 protein: CASSQGWTDTDTQYF
CDR3 DNA: TGCGCCAGCAGCCAAGGGTGGACAGACACAGATACGCAGTATTTT

D gene: -
CDR3 length: 14
clone size: -
J gene: TRBJ1-1
V gene: TRBV18
CDR3 protein: CASSPRTGGTEAFF
CDR3 DNA: TGTGCCAGCTCACCAAGGACCGGAGGCACTGAAGCTTTCTTT

D gene: -
CDR3 length: 16
clone size: -
J gene: TRBJ1-5
V gene: TRBV7-9
CDR3 protein: CASSLVAGADNQPQHF
CDR3 DNA: TGTGCCAGCAGCTTAGTGGCGGGGGCTGATAATCAGCCCCAGCATTTT

D gene: TRBD1
CDR3 length: 20
clone size: -
J gene: TRBJ1-5
V gene: TRBV7-6
CDR3 protein: CASSLKRPLTGARLNQPQHF
CDR3 DNA: TGTGCCAGCAGCTTAAAGCGTCCCCTAACAGGGGCGCGACTCAATCAGCCCCAGCATTTT

D gene: TRBD1
CDR3 length: 17
clone size: -
J gene: TRBJ1-1
V gene: TRBV6-1
CDR3 protein: CASSERDRGTLNTEAFF
CDR3 DNA: TGTGCCAGCAGCGAAAGGGACAGGGGAACATTAAACACTGAAGCTTTCTTT

D gene: TRBD1
CDR3 length: 13
clone size: -
J gene: TRBJ1-2
V gene: TRBV28
CDR3 protein: CASSPRGMQGYTF
CDR3 DNA: TGTGCCAGCAGTCCCAGGGGGATGCAGGGCTACACCTTC

D gene: -
CDR3 length: 13
clone size: -
J gene: TRBJ1-1
V gene: TRBV6-1
CDR3 protein: CASSDGGLTEAFF
CDR3 DNA: TGTGCCAGCAGTGATGGGGGACTTACTGAAGCTTTCTTT

D gene: TRBD1
CDR3 length: 16
clone size: -
J gene: TRBJ2-1
V gene: TRBV5-6
CDR3 protein: CASSSPPGQYYNEQFF
CDR3 DNA: TGTGCCAGCAGCTCACCACCGGGACAGTACTACAATGAGCAGTTCTTC

D gene: -
CDR3 length: 16
clone size: -
J gene: TRBJ2-2
V gene: TRBV7-2
CDR3 protein: CASSLAGGTNTGELFF
CDR3 DNA: TGTGCCAGCAGCTTAGCAGGGGGAACGAACACCGGGGAGCTGTTTTTT